The subject of this entry is one T cell receptor (beta chain). The specificity of this receptor is unknown. No base quality values were provided; no much bigger clone lies one nucleotide off. Collaborating institutions collected whole blood in K2EDTA tubes following their own protocols. For TCRbeta analysis, collaborators shipped samples in one of three forms: frozen whole blood, isolated PBMCs, or DNA extracted from either of those sample types. The entry originates in a study of blood T cell repertoires in COVID-19 (dated by TCRdb to the early 2020s). Regarding the study in general: Samples covering the acute and convalescent phases of COVID-19 were provided by collaborators in the United States, Italy and Spain. Samples came from the ongoing ImmuneRACE study (first 160 participants) plus 1,254 subjects from 6 global collaborators. The repertoires were released in a freely available public database intended as a resource for research on the immune response to SARS-CoV-2. Where available, HLA class I and class II types were obtained from metadata supplied by the sample provider rather than from assay-based typing. Subjects who had been exposed to COVID-19, were actively infected with it, or had recovered from it provided the deeply sampled blood TCRbeta repertoires that made up the dataset. Sample metadata almost always included a de-identified subject ID, COVID-19 status, age in years and sex. The material from the prospective study consisted of cDNA or gDNA derived from T cells, B-cell-depleted T cells, or PBMCs. Study-level results and caveats: Clinical and demographic metadata were provided uncurated, with the amount varying by source and participant.

The immunoSEQ Assay, a bias-controlled multiplex PCR, was used to amplify TCRbeta CDR3 regions from genomic DNA. On the authors' methods: Nucleated cell counts per sample were estimated from amplification of reference gene primers within the assay. Sequence reads were collapsed and filtered to measure the absolute abundance of every unique TCRbeta CDR3 rearrangement. For each sample, productive Simpson clonality was calculated as the square root of Simpson's diversity index across productive rearrangements. Drawn from immuneACCESS, this table holds only the in-frame rearrangements with V and J called that TCRdb kept. Clones are partly lost; checked studies trace under half to an unresolved V gene and leave the rest unexplained. V and J calls plus clone size are reproduced from that table; the DNA served to infer D and trimming. This sample holds around 250,000 clones; around 84% were observed only once. Less than 8.5% of the sample goes to the ten largest clones.

V is shortened by 5 bases, J by 5 bases, and the region joining them spans 13 bases. Spanning cysteine to phenylalanine, the CDR3 consists of 14 amino acids. CDR3 DNA only is kept here, 42 bases in frame from base 1. The CDR1 and CDR2 encoded by the germline V gene (reference sequence) are LNHDA and SQIVND. The origin of this receptor is a woman aged 65 to 85 with active or convalescent COVID-19. The sequence is built from TRBV19 and TRBJ2-1, with TRBD2 perhaps the D gene, on 5 matching bases. The sample consisted of peripheral blood. The nucleotide sequence is TGTGCCAGTAGTTGGACTTGGAGAAACAATGAGCAGTTCTTC. Translated, it gives CASSWTWRNNEQFF. Outside the CDR3, residues come from the reference TRBV19 and TRBJ2-1 proteins, so the full variable domain is: DGGITQSPKYLFRKEGQNVTLSCEQNLNHDAMYWYRQDPGQGLRLIYYSQIVNDFQKGDIAEGYSVSREKKESFPLTVTSAQKNPTAFYLCASSWTWRNNEQFFGPGTRLTVL.